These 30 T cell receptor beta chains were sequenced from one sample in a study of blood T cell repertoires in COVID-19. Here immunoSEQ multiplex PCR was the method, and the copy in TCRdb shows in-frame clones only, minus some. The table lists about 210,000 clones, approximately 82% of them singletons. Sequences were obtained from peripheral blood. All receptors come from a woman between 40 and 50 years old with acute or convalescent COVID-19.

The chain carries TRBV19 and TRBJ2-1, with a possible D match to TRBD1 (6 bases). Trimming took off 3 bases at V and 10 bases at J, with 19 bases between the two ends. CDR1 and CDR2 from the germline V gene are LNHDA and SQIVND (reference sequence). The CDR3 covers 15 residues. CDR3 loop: CASSINRVVSDEQFF. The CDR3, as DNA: TGTGCCAGTAGTATCAACAGGGTTGTCTCAGACGAGCAGTTCTTC.

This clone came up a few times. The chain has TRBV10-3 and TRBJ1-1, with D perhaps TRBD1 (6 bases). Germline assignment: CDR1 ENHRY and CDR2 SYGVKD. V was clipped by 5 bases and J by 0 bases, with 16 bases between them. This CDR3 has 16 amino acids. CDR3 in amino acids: CAISKNLQGVNTEAFF. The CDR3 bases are TGTGCCATCAGTAAAAACCTACAGGGAGTGAACACTGAAGCTTTCTTT.

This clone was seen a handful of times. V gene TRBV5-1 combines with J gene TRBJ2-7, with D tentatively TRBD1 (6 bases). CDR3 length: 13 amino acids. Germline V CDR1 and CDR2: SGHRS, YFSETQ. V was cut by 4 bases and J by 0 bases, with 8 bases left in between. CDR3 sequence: CASSRQDSYEQYF. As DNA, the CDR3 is TGCGCCAGCAGCCGACAGGACTCCTACGAGCAGTACTTC.

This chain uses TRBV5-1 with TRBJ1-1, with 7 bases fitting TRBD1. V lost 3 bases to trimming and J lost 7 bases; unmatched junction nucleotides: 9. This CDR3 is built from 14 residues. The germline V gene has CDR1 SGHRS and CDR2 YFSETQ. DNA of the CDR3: TGCGCCAGCAGCTACAGACAGGGAAGGGGTGAAGCTTTCTTT. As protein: CASSYRQGRGEAFF.

The CDR3 sequence is CAWDDRDWDTQYF. The CDR3 bases are TGTGCCTGGGACGACAGGGATTGGGATACGCAGTATTTT. The chain couples TRBV30 to TRBJ2-3, with 7 bases that match TRBD1. V shed 5 bases and J 6 bases; nucleotides not matched to a gene: 8. The CDR3 is 13 residues long. The germline V gene has CDR1 GTSNPN and CDR2 SVGIG (reference sequence).

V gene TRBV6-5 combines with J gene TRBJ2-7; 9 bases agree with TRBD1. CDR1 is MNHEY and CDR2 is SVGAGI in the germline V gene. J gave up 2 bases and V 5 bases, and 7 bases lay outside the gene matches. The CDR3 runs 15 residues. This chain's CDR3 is CASSTGTGRPYEQYF. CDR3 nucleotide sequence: TGTGCCAGCAGTACCGGGACAGGGCGCCCCTACGAGCAGTACTTC.

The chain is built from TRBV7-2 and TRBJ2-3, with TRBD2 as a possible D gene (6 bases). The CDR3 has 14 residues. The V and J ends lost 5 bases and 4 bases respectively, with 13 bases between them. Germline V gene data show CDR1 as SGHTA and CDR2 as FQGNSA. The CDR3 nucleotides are TGTGCCAGCAGCCTCCTTGGCGGGGCAGATACGCAGTATTTT. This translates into CASSLLGGADTQYF.

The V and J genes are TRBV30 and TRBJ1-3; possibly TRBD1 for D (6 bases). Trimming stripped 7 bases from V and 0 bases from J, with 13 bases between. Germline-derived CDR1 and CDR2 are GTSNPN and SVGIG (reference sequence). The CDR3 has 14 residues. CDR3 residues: CASGVMGSGNTIYF. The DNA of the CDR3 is TGTGCCTCAGGGGTAATGGGCTCTGGAAACACCATATATTTT.

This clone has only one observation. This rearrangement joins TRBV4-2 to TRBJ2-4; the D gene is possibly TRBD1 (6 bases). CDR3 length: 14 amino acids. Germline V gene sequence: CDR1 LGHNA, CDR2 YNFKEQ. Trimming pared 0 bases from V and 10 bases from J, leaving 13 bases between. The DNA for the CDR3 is TGTGCCAGCAGCCAAGAGACAGGTTCAGTAATTCAGTACTTC. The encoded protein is CASSQETGSVIQYF.

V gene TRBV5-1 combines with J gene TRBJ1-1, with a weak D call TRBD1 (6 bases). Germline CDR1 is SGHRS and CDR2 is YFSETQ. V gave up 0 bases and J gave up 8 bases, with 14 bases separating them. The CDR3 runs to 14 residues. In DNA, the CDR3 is TGCGCCAGCAGCTTGGCCGGGACAAATAAAGAAGCTTTCTTT. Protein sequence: CASSLAGTNKEAFF.

CDR3 residues: CASSSQTGRQETQYF. CDR3 coding DNA: TGTGCCAGCAGCTCCCAGACAGGGAGGCAAGAGACCCAGTACTTC. The chain carries TRBV5-4 and TRBJ2-5; perhaps TRBD1 as D (7 bases). There are 15 residues in the CDR3. Germline CDR1 is SGHNT and CDR2 is YYREEE (reference sequence). Deletions cut 3 bases from V and 2 bases from J, with 14 bases between.

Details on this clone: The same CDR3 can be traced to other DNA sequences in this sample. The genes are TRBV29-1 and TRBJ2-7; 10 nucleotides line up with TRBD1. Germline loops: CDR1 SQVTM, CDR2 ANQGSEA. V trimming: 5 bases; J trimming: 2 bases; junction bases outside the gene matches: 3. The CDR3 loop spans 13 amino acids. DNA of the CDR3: TGCAGCGTTTGGGACAGGGGCCCCTACGAGCAGTACTTC. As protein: CSVWDRGPYEQYF.

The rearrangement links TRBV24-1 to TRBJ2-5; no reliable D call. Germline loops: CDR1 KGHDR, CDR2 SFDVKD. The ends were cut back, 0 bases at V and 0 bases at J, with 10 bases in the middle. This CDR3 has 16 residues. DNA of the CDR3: TGTGCCACCAGTGATTTGCCGGAGCACTACCAAGAGACCCAGTACTTC. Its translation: CATSDLPEHYQETQYF.

The CDR3 DNA reads TGTGCCAGTAGTGTGACAGCCGGGGCCAACGTCCTGACTTTC. This sequence encodes CASSVTAGANVLTF. The chain employs TRBV19 and TRBJ2-6, with a possible D match to TRBD1 (5 bases). V was pared by 5 bases and J by 4 bases, with 9 bases between. Germline values: CDR1 LNHDA, CDR2 SQIVND (reference sequence). This CDR3 region has 14 residues.

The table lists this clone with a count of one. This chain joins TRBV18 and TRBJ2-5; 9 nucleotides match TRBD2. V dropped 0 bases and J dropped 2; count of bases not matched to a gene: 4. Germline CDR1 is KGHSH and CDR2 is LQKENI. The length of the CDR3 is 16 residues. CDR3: CASSPPGLAGQETQYF. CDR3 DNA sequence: TGTGCCAGCTCACCACCCGGGCTAGCGGGGCAAGAGACCCAGTACTTC. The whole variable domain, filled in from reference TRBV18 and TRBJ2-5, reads NAGVMQNPRHLVRRRGQEARLRCSPMKGHSHVYWYRQLPEEGLKFMVYLQKENIIDESGMPKERFSAEFPKEGPSILRIQQVVRGDSAAYFCASSPPGLAGQETQYFGPGTRLLVL.

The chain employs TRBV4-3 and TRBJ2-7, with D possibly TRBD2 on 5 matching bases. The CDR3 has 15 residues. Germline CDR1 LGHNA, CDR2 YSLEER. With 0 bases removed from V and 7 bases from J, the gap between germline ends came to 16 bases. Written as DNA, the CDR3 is TGCGCCAGCAGCCAAGACGGGATGGAGGACGTGGAGCAGTACTTC. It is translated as CASSQDGMEDVEQYF.

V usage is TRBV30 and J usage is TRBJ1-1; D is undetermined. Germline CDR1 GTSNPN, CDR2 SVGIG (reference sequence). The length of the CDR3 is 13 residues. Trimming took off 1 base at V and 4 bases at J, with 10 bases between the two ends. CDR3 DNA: TGTGCCTGGAGTGCCACACGGGGCACTGAAGCTTTCTTT. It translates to CAWSATRGTEAFF.

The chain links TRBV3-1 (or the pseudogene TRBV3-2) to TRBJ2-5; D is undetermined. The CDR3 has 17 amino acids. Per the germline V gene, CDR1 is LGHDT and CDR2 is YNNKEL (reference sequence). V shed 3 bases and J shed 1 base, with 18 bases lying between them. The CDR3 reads CASSHSRGFRFQETQYF. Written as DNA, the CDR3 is TGTGCCAGCAGCCATTCCCGCGGCTTTCGCTTCCAAGAGACCCAGTACTTC.

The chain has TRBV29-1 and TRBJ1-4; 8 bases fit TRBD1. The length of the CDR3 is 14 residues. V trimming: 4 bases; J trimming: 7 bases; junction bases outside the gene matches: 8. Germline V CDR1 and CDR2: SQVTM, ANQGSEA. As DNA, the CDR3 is TGCAGCGTTGGGAGACAGGGGAATGGTGAAAAACTGTTTTTT. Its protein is CSVGRQGNGEKLFF.

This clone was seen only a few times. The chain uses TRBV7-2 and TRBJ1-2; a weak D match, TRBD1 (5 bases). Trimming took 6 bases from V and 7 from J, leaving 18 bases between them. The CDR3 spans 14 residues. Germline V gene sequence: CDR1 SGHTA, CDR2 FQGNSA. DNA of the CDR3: TGTGCCAGCAGTCAGGGACGCGGGGTGGGTGGCTACACCTTC. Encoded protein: CASSQGRGVGGYTF.

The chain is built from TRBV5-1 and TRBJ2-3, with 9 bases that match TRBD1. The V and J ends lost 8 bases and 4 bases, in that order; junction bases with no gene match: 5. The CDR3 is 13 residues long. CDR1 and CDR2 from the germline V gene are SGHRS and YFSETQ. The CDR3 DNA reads TGCGCCAGTACGGGACAGGGTCCAGATACGCAGTATTTT. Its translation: CASTGQGPDTQYF.

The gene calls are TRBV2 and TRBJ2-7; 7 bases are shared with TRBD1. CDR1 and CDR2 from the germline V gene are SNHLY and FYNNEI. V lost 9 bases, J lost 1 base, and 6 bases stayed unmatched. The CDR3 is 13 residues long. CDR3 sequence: CASNRGVSYEQYF. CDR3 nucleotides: TGTGCCAGTAACAGGGGCGTTTCCTACGAGCAGTACTTC.

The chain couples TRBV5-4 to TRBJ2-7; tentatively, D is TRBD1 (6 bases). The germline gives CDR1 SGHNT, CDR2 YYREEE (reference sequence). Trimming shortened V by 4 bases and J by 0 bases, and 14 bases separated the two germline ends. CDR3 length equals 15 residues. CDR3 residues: CASSPGALLSYEQYF. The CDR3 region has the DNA TGTGCCAGCAGCCCAGGGGCCCTGCTCTCCTACGAGCAGTACTTC.

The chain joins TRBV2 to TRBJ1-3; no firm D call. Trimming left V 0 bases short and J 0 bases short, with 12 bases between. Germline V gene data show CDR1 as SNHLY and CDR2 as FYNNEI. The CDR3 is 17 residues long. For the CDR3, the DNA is TGTGCCAGCAGTGAAGCACCCCTACCCAACTCTGGAAACACCATATATTTT. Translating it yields CASSEAPLPNSGNTIYF.

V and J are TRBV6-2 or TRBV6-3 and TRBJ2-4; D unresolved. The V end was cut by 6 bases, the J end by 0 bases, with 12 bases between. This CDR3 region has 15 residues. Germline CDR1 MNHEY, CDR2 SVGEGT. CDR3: CASSPLRVAKNIQYF. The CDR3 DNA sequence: TGTGCCAGCAGCCCCTTGCGTGTAGCCAAAAACATTCAGTACTTC.

The CDR3 loop reads CASSFSGTGGPYYGYTF. In DNA, the CDR3 is TGTGCCAGCAGTTTCTCGGGGACAGGGGGCCCCTACTATGGCTACACCTTC. V gene TRBV27 combines with J gene TRBJ1-2, with 12 bases fitting TRBD1. Germline assignment: CDR1 MNHEY and CDR2 SMNVEV (reference sequence). This CDR3 spans 17 amino acids. V gave up 3 bases and J gave up 3 bases; unmatched junction bases: 8.

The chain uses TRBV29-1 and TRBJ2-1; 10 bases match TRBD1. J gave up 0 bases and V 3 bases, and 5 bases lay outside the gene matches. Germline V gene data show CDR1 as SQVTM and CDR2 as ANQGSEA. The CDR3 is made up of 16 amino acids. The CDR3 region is CSVEGDRGGSYNEQFF. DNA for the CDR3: TGCAGCGTTGAGGGGGACAGGGGCGGCTCCTACAATGAGCAGTTCTTC.

The CDR3 here is CATSDSHSTSYEQYF. The CDR3, as DNA: TGTGCCACCAGTGATTCCCACAGCACTTCCTACGAGCAGTACTTC. The V and J genes are TRBV24-1 and TRBJ2-7; the D is unclear. Trimming removed 2 bases at V and 1 base at J, with 11 bases between. The germline V gene has CDR1 KGHDR and CDR2 SFDVKD. The CDR3 length is 15 residues.

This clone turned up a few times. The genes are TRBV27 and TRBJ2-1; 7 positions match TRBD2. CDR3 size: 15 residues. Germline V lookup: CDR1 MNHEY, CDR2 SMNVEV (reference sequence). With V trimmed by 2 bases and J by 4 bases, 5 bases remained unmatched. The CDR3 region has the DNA TGTGCCAGCAGTTTAGCGGGAGTGACATACAATGAGCAGTTCTTC. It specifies CASSLAGVTYNEQFF.

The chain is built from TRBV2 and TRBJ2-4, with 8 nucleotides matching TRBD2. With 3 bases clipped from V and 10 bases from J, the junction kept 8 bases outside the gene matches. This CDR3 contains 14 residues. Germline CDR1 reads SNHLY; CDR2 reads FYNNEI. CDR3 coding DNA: TGTGCCAGCAGTGAGAACCGGGGGGGTGGGATTCAGTACTTC. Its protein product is CASSENRGGGIQYF.